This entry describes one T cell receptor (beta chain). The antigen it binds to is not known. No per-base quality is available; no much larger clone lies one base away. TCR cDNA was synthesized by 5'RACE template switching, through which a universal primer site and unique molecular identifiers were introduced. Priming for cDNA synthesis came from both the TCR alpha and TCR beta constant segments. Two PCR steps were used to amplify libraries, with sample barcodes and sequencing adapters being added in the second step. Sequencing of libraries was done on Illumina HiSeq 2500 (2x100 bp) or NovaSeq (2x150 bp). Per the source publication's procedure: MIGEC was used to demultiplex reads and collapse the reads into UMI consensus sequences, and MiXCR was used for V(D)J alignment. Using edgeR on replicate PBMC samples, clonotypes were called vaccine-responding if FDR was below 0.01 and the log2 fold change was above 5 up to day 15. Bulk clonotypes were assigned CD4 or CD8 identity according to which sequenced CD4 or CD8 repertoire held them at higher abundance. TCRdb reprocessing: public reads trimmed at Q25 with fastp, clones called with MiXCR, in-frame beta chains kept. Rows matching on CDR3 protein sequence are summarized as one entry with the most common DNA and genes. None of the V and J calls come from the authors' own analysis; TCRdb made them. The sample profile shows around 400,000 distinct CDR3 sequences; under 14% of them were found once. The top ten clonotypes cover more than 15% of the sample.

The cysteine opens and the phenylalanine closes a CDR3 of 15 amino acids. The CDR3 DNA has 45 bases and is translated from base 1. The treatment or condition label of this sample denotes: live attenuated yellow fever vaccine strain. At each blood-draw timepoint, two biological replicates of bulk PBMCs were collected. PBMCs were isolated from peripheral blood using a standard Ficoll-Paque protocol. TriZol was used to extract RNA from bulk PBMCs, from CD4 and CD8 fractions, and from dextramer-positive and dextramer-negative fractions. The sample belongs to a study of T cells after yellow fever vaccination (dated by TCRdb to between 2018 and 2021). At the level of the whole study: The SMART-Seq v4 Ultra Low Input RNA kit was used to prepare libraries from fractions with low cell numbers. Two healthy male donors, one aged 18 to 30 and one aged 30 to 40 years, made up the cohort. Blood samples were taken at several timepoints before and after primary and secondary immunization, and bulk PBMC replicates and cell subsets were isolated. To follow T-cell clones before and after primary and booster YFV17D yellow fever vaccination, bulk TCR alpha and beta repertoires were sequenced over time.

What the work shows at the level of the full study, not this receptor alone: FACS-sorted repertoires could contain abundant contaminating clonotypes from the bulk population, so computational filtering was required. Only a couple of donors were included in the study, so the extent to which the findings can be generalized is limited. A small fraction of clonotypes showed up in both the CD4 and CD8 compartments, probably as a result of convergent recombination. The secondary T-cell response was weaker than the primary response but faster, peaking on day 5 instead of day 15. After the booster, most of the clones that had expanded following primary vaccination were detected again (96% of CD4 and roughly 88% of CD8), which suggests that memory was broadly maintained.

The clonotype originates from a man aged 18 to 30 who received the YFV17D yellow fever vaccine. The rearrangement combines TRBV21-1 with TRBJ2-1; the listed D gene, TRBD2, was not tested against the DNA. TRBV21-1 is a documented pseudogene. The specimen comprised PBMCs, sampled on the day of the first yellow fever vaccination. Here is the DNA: TGTGCCAGCAGCAAGCTAGGGAGGCCCTCCAATGAGCAGTTCTTC. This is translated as CASSKLGRPSNEQFF.